A single sample gave rise to the 10 T cell receptor beta chains below, sequenced in a study of vaccination and CD4 T cells after COVID-19. Treatment described: approximately nine-day PBMC culture with coronavirus spike peptide pools or control peptides (ViraFEST assay). Sequencing of the DNA from cultured CD4+ T cells was carried out with the Oncomine TCR Beta short-read assay. TCRdb recomputed calls from the PCR reads with MiXCR, one row per CDR3 protein. The data contain some 13,000 distinct CDR3 sequences, around 60% of them seen just once; the ten biggest clones take up 7.4%. Their antigens remain unidentified. Sequences were obtained from CD4+ T cells from blood, cultured in vitro. The receptors originated from a human donor who had recovered from COVID-19.

The rearrangement uses TRBV7-2 and TRBJ1-1; D uncertain. Germline CDR1 SGHTA, CDR2 FQGNSA. This CDR3 contains 13 residues. Trimming stripped 0 bases from V and 11 bases from J, with 13 bases between. Here the CDR3 DNA reads TGTGCCAGCAGCTTAGCGCTGCAGAGTTCGGCTTTCTTT. It is translated as CASSLALQSSAFF.

The chain recombines TRBV28 with TRBJ1-2; D gene ambiguous. With 2 bases removed from V and 5 bases from J, the gap between germline ends came to 12 bases. The CDR3 runs to 14 residues. CDR1 is MDHEN and CDR2 is SYDVKM in the germline V gene. CDR3 nucleotides: TGTGCCAGCAGTTTAGGGTCCCTGGGGTATGGCTACACCTTC. This gives the protein CASSLGSLGYGYTF.

This chain links TRBV7-8 with TRBJ2-5; no clear D. V dropped 2 bases and J dropped 5 bases, with 6 bases sitting between them. CDR3 length: 12 amino acids. Germline values: CDR1 SGHVS, CDR2 FQNEAQ. CDR3 region: CASSLTAETQYF. DNA for the CDR3: TGTGCCAGCAGCTTAACGGCGGAGACCCAGTACTTC.

The chain joins TRBV24-1 to TRBJ2-5; the match to TRBD2 covers 9 bases. In germline, CDR1 is KGHDR, CDR2 SFDVKD. J was trimmed by 2 bases and V by 7 bases; bases with no gene match: 1. The CDR3 has 13 residues. CDR3 nucleotide sequence: TGTGCCACCAGGCTAGCGGGACAAGAGACCCAGTACTTC. Translating it yields CATRLAGQETQYF.

Only a few counts were recorded for this clonotype. The gene calls are TRBV4-1 and TRBJ1-6; maybe TRBD1 (6 bases). The CDR3 has 16 amino acids. Trimming took 1 base from V and 8 from J, leaving 15 bases between them. The germline V gene encodes CDR1 MGHRA and CDR2 YSYEKL. This CDR3 reads CASSQVLDRRYSPLHF. In DNA, the CDR3 is TGCGCCAGCAGCCAAGTCCTGGACAGACGGTATTCACCCCTCCACTTT.

The gene calls are TRBV28 and TRBJ1-1; possibly TRBD1 for D (6 bases). V shed 2 bases and J shed 1 base, with 8 bases lying between them. The CDR3 has 14 residues. Germline CDR1 and CDR2: MDHEN and SYDVKM. The CDR3 DNA reads as TGTGCCAGCAGTTTACAGGGGTGGAACACTGAAGCTTTCTTT. This codes for CASSLQGWNTEAFF.

The chain combines TRBV4-2 with TRBJ2-6, with 7 positions matching TRBD1. CDR1 is LGHNA and CDR2 is YNFKEQ in the germline V gene. The CDR3 length is 19 residues. V dropped 0 bases and J dropped 3; count of bases not matched to a gene: 11. The CDR3 DNA follows: TGTGCCAGCAGCCAAGACTCCGGGACAGCTAATCTTGGGGCCAACGTCCTGACTTTC. Its protein is CASSQDSGTANLGANVLTF.

Only a few counts were recorded for this clonotype. The CDR3 region is CSASSGGSSYNSPLHF. CDR3 bases: TGCAGTGCTAGTTCGGGGGGGAGCTCCTATAATTCACCCCTCCACTTT. The chain joins TRBV20-1 to TRBJ1-6; D may be TRBD1 (5 bases). CDR3 size: 16 residues. Germline assignment: CDR1 DFQATT and CDR2 SNEGSKA (reference sequence). Trimming took 3 bases from V and 0 from J, leaving 12 bases between them.

The chain combines TRBV7-2 with TRBJ2-7; 7 bases are a match to TRBD1. Germline V lookup: CDR1 SGHTA, CDR2 FQGNSA. The CDR3 spans 16 residues. The V gene end was trimmed by 3 bases and the J gene end by 9 bases; junction bases not matched to a gene: 17. The CDR3 protein is CASSFETGTPLKGQYF. CDR3 bases: TGTGCCAGCAGCTTTGAGACAGGGACCCCCTTAAAGGGGCAGTACTTC.

The gene calls are TRBV6-1 and TRBJ2-1; TRBD2 agrees at 7 bases. CDR1 and CDR2 from the germline V gene are MNHNS and SASEGT. The CDR3 loop spans 14 amino acids. The ends lost 5 bases at V and 9 bases at J; junction bases unmatched: 10. The CDR3: CASSRGLGEGEQFF. The CDR3 DNA reads TGTGCCAGCAGTCGGGGACTGGGGGAGGGTGAGCAGTTCTTC.